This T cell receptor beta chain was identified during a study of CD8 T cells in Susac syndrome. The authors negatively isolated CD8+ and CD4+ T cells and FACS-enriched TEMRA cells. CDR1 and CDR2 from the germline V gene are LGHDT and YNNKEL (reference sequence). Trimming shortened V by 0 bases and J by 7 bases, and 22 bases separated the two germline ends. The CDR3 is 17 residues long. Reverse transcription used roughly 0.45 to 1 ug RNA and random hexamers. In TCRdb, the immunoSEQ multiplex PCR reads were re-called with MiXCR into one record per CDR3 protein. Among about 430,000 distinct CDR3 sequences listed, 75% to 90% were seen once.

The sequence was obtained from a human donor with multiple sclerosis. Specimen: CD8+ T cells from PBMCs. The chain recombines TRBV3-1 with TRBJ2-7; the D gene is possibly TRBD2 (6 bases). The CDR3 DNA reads TGTGCCAGCAGCCAAGACCGGCCGGAGGGTACGGCGGAGGAGCAGTACTTC. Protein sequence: CASSQDRPEGTAEEQYF.